This entry features one TCR beta chain sequence. The record originates from a study of radiotherapy plus CTLA-4 blockade in lung cancer. Produced via immunoSEQ multiplex PCR; TCRdb's table is partial and in-frame only. The sample includes roughly 66,000 clones, about 85% of them seen just once. The sample was peripheral blood, taken from a patient treated with radiotherapy plus ipilimumab. The TCR was taken from a human donor with non-small cell lung cancer who had a partial response to radiotherapy plus ipilimumab.

The CDR3 nucleotides are TGCGCCAGCAGCTCCGGGACAGGGGCCCACGAGCAGTACTTC. Protein sequence: CASSSGTGAHEQYF. This rearrangement joins TRBV5-1 to TRBJ2-7; 10 bases agree with TRBD1. The CDR3 loop spans 14 amino acids. V trimming: 3 bases; J trimming: 5 bases; junction bases outside the gene matches: 5. Germline CDR1 is SGHRS and CDR2 is YFSETQ. The full variable domain, rest sourced from reference TRBV5-1 and TRBJ2-7, is KAGVTQTPRYLIKTRGQQVTLSCSPISGHRSVSWYQQTPGQGLQFLFEYFSETQRNKGNFPGRFSGRQFSNSRSEMNVSTLELGDSALYLCASSSGTGAHEQYFGPGTRLTVT.